This is a list of T cell receptor beta chains from one sample in a study of T cells in Graves' hyperthyroidism and ophthalmopathy. Each CDR3 protein is one row after TCRdb ran MiXCR on the multiplex PCR reads. Of hundreds of thousands of distinct CDR3 sequences listed, roughly 13% are singletons. The sequenced sample consisted of blood. These receptors were obtained from a woman between 35 and 50 years old with Graves' ophthalmopathy. Both conserved end residues are part of each CDR3. Each record gives: J gene, V gene, clone size, D gene, CDR3 protein, CDR3 DNA. A D gene is named only where the DNA matches it firmly. Clone size is shown for a subset of rows, as once, few, many or a class of expanded clone.

>TRBJ2-7|TRBV6-5|many|-
CASSYSRGRDEQYF
TGTGCCAGCAGTTACTCGCGGGGCCGCGACGAGCAGTACTTC
>TRBJ2-3|TRBV28|many|TRBD2
CASTPIAGGGFTQYF
TGTGCCAGCACCCCAATAGCGGGAGGGGGGTTTACGCAGTATTTT
>TRBJ2-7|TRBV6-5|-|TRBD1
CASSYTGQGEYEQYF
TGTGCCAGCAGTTACACCGGACAGGGGGAGTACGAGCAGTACTTC
>TRBJ2-4|TRBV28|many|-
CASSLNGGGTKNIQYF
TGTGCCAGCAGTCTGAATGGAGGTGGGACCAAAAACATTCAGTACTTC
>TRBJ1-2|TRBV7-2|many|TRBD1
CASSLGVRGRGDYGYTF
TGTGCCAGCAGCTTAGGTGTCAGGGGGAGAGGAGACTATGGCTACACCTTC
>TRBJ1-1|TRBV29-1|few|-
CSRWYPEAFF
TGCAGCCGTTGGTACCCTGAAGCTTTCTTT
>TRBJ2-4|TRBV20-1|-|TRBD2
CSASYGFGLAGDLGIQYF
TGCAGTGCGAGTTACGGTTTTGGACTAGCGGGAGACTTAGGCATTCAGTACTTC
>TRBJ2-3|TRBV5-1|-|TRBD2
CASSQLLAGVVDTQYF
TGCGCCAGCAGCCAATTACTAGCGGGGGTGGTAGATACGCAGTATTTT
>TRBJ2-6|TRBV15|few|-
CATSREESLSGANVLTF
TGTGCCACCAGCAGAGAGGAGAGCCTCTCTGGGGCCAACGTCCTGACTTTC
>TRBJ2-1|TRBV11-3|many|-
CASSPSGYSYNEQFF
TGTGCCAGCAGCCCGTCGGGGTACTCCTACAATGAGCAGTTCTTC
>TRBJ2-3|TRBV18|many|TRBD1
CASSNKGATDTQYF
TGTGCCAGCTCAAATAAGGGGGCCACAGATACGCAGTATTTT
>TRBJ1-1|TRBV20-1|-|-
CSATFNMNTEAFF
TGCAGTGCTACGTTCAACATGAACACTGAAGCTTTCTTT
>TRBJ1-6|TRBV27|many|-
CASSSSPGAVYNSPLHF
TGTGCCAGCAGTTCCTCCCCCGGGGCAGTTTATAATTCACCCCTCCACTTT
>TRBJ1-1|TRBV19|-|-
CASSIGGLREVFTEAFF
TGTGCCAGTAGTATTGGCGGATTGAGGGAAGTGTTCACTGAAGCTTTCTTT
>TRBJ2-7|TRBV27|many|-
CASSSPRQTYEQYF
TGTGCCAGCAGTTCACCTAGGCAGACCTACGAGCAGTACTTC
>TRBJ2-5|TRBV20-1|few|TRBD1
CSAETGFGETQYF
TGCAGTGCTGAGACAGGGTTCGGGGAGACCCAGTACTTC
>TRBJ2-7|TRBV28|many|-
CASSFGGAGAYEQYF
TGTGCCAGCAGTTTTGGGGGGGCAGGGGCCTACGAGCAGTACTTC
>TRBJ2-5|TRBV19|many|-
CASSMGPEQETQYF
TGTGCCAGTAGTATGGGCCCAGAACAAGAGACCCAGTACTTC
>TRBJ1-1|TRBV3-1|many|-
CASSQEHRVGSTEAFF
TGTGCCAGCAGCCAAGAACACCGTGTGGGGAGCACTGAAGCTTTCTTT
>TRBJ2-2|TRBV2|many|-
CASSEVQVGTGELFF
TGTGCCAGCAGTGAGGTCCAAGTGGGAACCGGGGAGCTGTTTTTT
>TRBJ2-5|TRBV29-1|-|TRBD2
CSAPGSGGRQETQYF
TGCAGCGCCCCGGGGAGCGGGGGACGCCAAGAGACCCAGTACTTC
>TRBJ1-1|TRBV28|many|-
CASSAPWEGNTEAFF
TGTGCCAGCAGCGCTCCCTGGGAAGGAAACACTGAAGCTTTCTTT
>TRBJ2-2|TRBV3-1|-|TRBD2
CASSQVRTRYTGELFF
TGTGCCAGCAGCCAAGTCCGGACTAGATACACCGGGGAGCTGTTTTTT
>TRBJ1-2|TRBV6-1|many|-
CASSEFRVTGYTF
TGTGCCAGCAGTGAATTTCGGGTCACTGGCTACACCTTC
>TRBJ2-7|TRBV29-1|many|TRBD1
CSVPGQDSYEQYF
TGCAGCGTTCCGGGACAGGATTCCTACGAGCAGTACTTC
>TRBJ2-3|TRBV24-1|many|TRBD1
CATSDPGTGQHTQYF
TGTGCCACCAGTGACCCCGGGACAGGGCAACATACGCAGTATTTT
>TRBJ2-2|TRBV25-1|many|TRBD2
CASSDSGGENTGELFF
TGTGCCAGCAGCGATAGCGGGGGTGAGAACACCGGGGAGCTGTTTTTT
>TRBJ1-2|TRBV28|many|-
CASRPGPIYGYTF
TGTGCCAGCAGACCGGGACCGATCTATGGCTACACCTTC
>TRBJ1-4|TRBV27|many|-
CASRHKSGAGNEKLFF
TGTGCCAGCAGACATAAATCCGGGGCTGGTAATGAAAAACTGTTTTTT
>TRBJ1-1|TRBV12-3/TRBV12-4|many|-
CASSLVENTEAFF
TGTGCCAGCAGTTTAGTTGAGAACACTGAAGCTTTCTTT
>TRBJ1-6|TRBV10-3|-|TRBD1
CAIRSGGAYNSPLHF
TGTGCCATCAGATCAGGGGGAGCTTATAATTCACCCCTCCACTTT
>TRBJ2-5|TRBV2|many|-
CASSPRGQKYF
TGTGCCAGCAGTCCTAGGGGACAAAAGTACTTC
>TRBJ2-1|TRBV20-1|few|TRBD2
CSARPMGVSGGAYNEQFF
TGCAGTGCTAGGCCCATGGGGGTCAGCGGGGGGGCGTACAATGAGCAGTTCTTC
>TRBJ2-1|TRBV15|many|-
CATSRAGEAGNEQFF
TGTGCCACCAGCAGAGCGGGGGAGGCTGGCAATGAGCAGTTCTTC
>TRBJ1-5|TRBV13|many|-
CASSLGVQNQPQHF
TGTGCCAGCAGCTTAGGGGTCCAAAATCAGCCCCAGCATTTT
>TRBJ2-3|TRBV2|many|-
CASSVLASTDTQYF
TGTGCCAGCAGTGTTTTAGCGAGCACAGATACGCAGTATTTT
>TRBJ2-7|TRBV7-8|-|TRBD1
CASSLPAGTVPYEQYF
TGTGCCAGCAGCTTACCAGCCGGGACAGTGCCCTACGAGCAGTACTTC
>TRBJ1-1|TRBV19|many|TRBD1
CASISTGSSGEAFF
TGTGCCAGTATCTCGACAGGGAGCAGTGGTGAAGCTTTCTTT
>TRBJ2-7|TRBV3-1|many|-
CASSQGIYEQYF
TGTGCCAGCAGCCAAGGAATATACGAGCAGTACTTC
>TRBJ2-3|TRBV11-2|many|TRBD2
CASSPLAGSWTDTQYF
TGTGCCAGCAGCCCTCTAGCGGGGTCGTGGACAGATACGCAGTATTTT
>TRBJ2-3|TRBV10-3|-|-
CASSGESNQPQYF
TGTGCCTCATCCGGAGAGAGCAATCAGCCCCAGTATTTT
>TRBJ2-3|TRBV12-3/TRBV12-4|-|-
CASSLAITDTQYF
TGTGCCAGCAGTTTAGCGATTACAGATACGCAGTATTTT
>TRBJ2-1|TRBV3-1|few|-
CASSQDTLSGPYNEQFF
TGTGCCAGCAGCCAAGATACTTTATCTGGGCCCTACAATGAGCAGTTCTTC
>TRBJ1-1|TRBV29-1|many|-
CSVLNLDTEAFF
TGCAGCGTTCTAAACCTGGACACTGAAGCTTTCTTT
>TRBJ1-2|TRBV29-1|many|TRBD1
CSVDTDRDYGYTF
TGCAGCGTTGACACGGACAGGGACTATGGCTACACCTTC
>TRBJ2-1|TRBV3-1|-|TRBD1
CASSQGQGDYEQFF
TGTGCCAGCAGCCAAGGACAGGGGGATTATGAGCAGTTCTTC
>TRBJ2-7|TRBV19|many|TRBD2
CASSRTSGSIGEQYF
TGTGCCAGTAGTAGGACTAGCGGGAGTATCGGTGAGCAGTACTTC
>TRBJ1-1|TRBV19|many|-
CASKRARTAPAEAFF
TGTGCCAGTAAAAGGGCTCGGACAGCCCCAGCTGAAGCTTTCTTT
>TRBJ2-5|TRBV20-1|many|-
CSARKGKETQYF
TGCAGTGCTAGAAAGGGTAAAGAGACCCAGTACTTC
>TRBJ2-7|TRBV7-9|-|TRBD1
CASSLWDSGTGDREQYF
TGTGCCAGCAGCTTGTGGGACTCCGGGACAGGGGATCGCGAGCAGTACTTC
>TRBJ2-4|TRBV7-9|many|-
CASSLDLVNIQYF
TGTGCCAGCAGCTTAGACTTGGTTAACATTCAGTACTTC
>TRBJ2-7|TRBV3-1|-|TRBD2
CASSQEIGRLAGDNYEQYF
TGTGCCAGCAGCCAAGAGATTGGTCGACTAGCGGGAGATAACTACGAGCAGTACTTC